One and the same sample provided the 19 T cell receptor beta chains below, sequenced in a study of blood T cell repertoires in COVID-19. Only in-frame clones appear in the TCRdb table, and some are missing; sequencing was by immunoSEQ multiplex PCR. The repertoire has hundreds of thousands of clones, 80% to 90% of them found once; the top ten carry approximately 1.5%. Sequenced input: peripheral blood. All receptors derive from a woman in her twenties or thirties with active or convalescent COVID-19.

This clone was seen a single time. CDR3 protein: CASSESGAVSEAFF. For the CDR3, the DNA is TGCGCCAGCAGTGAGTCAGGTGCGGTATCTGAAGCTTTCTTT. This chain uses TRBV10-1 with TRBJ1-1, with D hard to call. V was trimmed by 0 bases and J by 6 bases, leaving 11 bases between them. CDR1 is WNHNN and CDR2 is SYGVQD in the germline V gene (reference sequence). CDR3 length: 14 residues.

Worth noting for this clone: This same CDR3 is encoded by further DNA sequences in the sample. V is TRBV19 and J is TRBJ1-5; the D gene is possibly TRBD1 (5 bases). Germline values: CDR1 LNHDA, CDR2 SQIVND (reference sequence). V lost 5 bases and J 2 bases, leaving 13 bases between the germline ends. The CDR3 has 15 amino acids. CDR3 loop: CASSSPGGGNQPQHF. The CDR3 nucleotides read TGTGCCAGTAGTTCGCCCGGGGGGGGCAATCAGCCCCAGCATTTT.

This clone was counted a few times. The chain has TRBV6-1 and TRBJ2-3; D perhaps matches TRBD1 (6 bases). The germline CDR1 and CDR2 sequences are MNHNS and SASEGT. The CDR3 sequence is 17 residues long. Trimming cost V 3 bases and J 4 bases, with 20 bases left between them. CDR3 DNA sequence: TGTGCCAGCAGTGATGTGATAGGGACATCAGCCTCAGATACGCAGTATTTT. The encoded protein is CASSDVIGTSASDTQYF.

This sequence joins TRBV5-4 and TRBJ2-7; the D gene is possibly TRBD1 (5 bases). The V gene lost 1 base and the J gene lost 3 bases, with 11 bases spanning the gap. Looked up from germline, CDR1 is SGHNT and CDR2 is YYREEE (reference sequence). The CDR3 contains 14 residues. The CDR3 DNA follows: TGTGCCAGCAGCTTGCGCCAGGGATTCTACGAGCAGTACTTC. Its translation is CASSLRQGFYEQYF.

The chain has TRBV7-9 and TRBJ2-3; D might be TRBD1 (5 bases). Trimming pared 1 base from V and 6 bases from J, leaving 14 bases between. CDR3 length: 15 residues. Germline CDR1 is SEHNR and CDR2 is FQNEAQ (reference sequence). CDR3: CASSLGYQGADTQYF. CDR3 bases: TGTGCCAGCAGCTTAGGTTACCAAGGGGCGGATACGCAGTATTTT.

The chain joins TRBV2 to TRBJ2-7, with TRBD1 as a possible D gene (5 bases). The CDR3 is made up of 12 amino acids. Trimming shortened V by 6 bases and J by 9 bases, and 15 bases separated the two germline ends. Per germline, CDR1 SNHLY and CDR2 FYNNEI. The CDR3: CASRVTGRGQYF. Here the CDR3 DNA reads TGTGCCAGCAGGGTTACAGGTCGAGGGCAGTACTTC.

The chain joins TRBV30 to TRBJ2-3; the D gene is possibly TRBD2 (6 bases). CDR3 length equals 16 residues. Germline CDR1 GTSNPN, CDR2 SVGIG (reference sequence). V was clipped by 4 bases and J by 3 bases, with 20 bases between them. For the CDR3, the DNA is TGTGCCTGGAATCCGGGAGTGTCGATTGGTACAGATACGCAGTATTTT. Amino acids: CAWNPGVSIGTDTQYF.

This chain links TRBV4-1 with TRBJ1-2; weak D call: TRBD1 (6 bases). Germline V gives CDR1 MGHRA, CDR2 YSYEKL. The CDR3 has 15 amino acids. Trimming removed 0 bases at V and 4 bases at J, with 12 bases between. The CDR3 region has the DNA TGCGCCAGCAGCCAAGATAGGGGGTATCCCTATGGCTACACCTTC. Translated: CASSQDRGYPYGYTF.

The chain joins TRBV3-1 (or the pseudogene TRBV3-2) to TRBJ2-2, with 7 bases identical to TRBD2. Trimming removed 6 bases from V and 7 bases from J; junction bases left unmatched: 11. This CDR3 region has 15 residues. In germline, CDR1 is LGHDT, CDR2 YNNKEL (reference sequence). CDR3 coding DNA: TGTGCCAGCAGGGAGACTAGCCTGAATGGCGGGGAGCTGTTTTTT. Its translation is CASRETSLNGGELFF.

This clone has only a few counts. The chain recombines TRBV4-1 with TRBJ2-7, with a possible D match to TRBD1 (6 bases). Germline V gene data show CDR1 as MGHRA and CDR2 as YSYEKL. V was trimmed by 5 bases and J by 3 bases, leaving 14 bases between them. The CDR3 totals 14 residues. This CDR3 reads CASSSGVSGYEQYF. The DNA for the CDR3 is TGCGCCAGCAGCTCAGGGGTAAGCGGCTACGAGCAGTACTTC.

The chain employs TRBV28 and TRBJ1-2, with TRBD1 matching 9 bases. The trim removed 2 bases at V and 5 bases at J, leaving 3 bases unmatched. CDR1 is MDHEN and CDR2 is SYDVKM in the germline V gene. This CDR3 is built from 14 residues. CDR3 loop: CASSLGTGTYGYTF. CDR3 DNA sequence: TGTGCCAGCAGTTTAGGGACAGGGACGTATGGCTACACCTTC.

The chain carries TRBV11-2 and TRBJ2-7; TRBD2 aligns across 7 bases. With V trimmed by 5 bases and J by 2 bases, 12 bases remained unmatched. Germline V gives CDR1 SGHAT, CDR2 FQNNGV. The CDR3 covers 16 residues. In nucleotides, the CDR3 is TGTGCCAGCAGCGGATTGCGGGGGAGTGAGGCCTACGAGCAGTACTTC. Protein: CASSGLRGSEAYEQYF.

The V call is TRBV27, the J call TRBJ1-2, with D perhaps TRBD1 (5 bases). V lost 5 bases and J lost 3, with 22 bases in between. Germline loops: CDR1 MNHEY, CDR2 SMNVEV (reference sequence). This CDR3 has 17 amino acids. This chain's CDR3 is CASSRRVSPGVDYGYTF. The DNA for the CDR3 is TGTGCCAGCAGTCGTCGGGTCTCTCCGGGGGTCGACTATGGCTACACCTTC.

This chain connects TRBV29-1 to TRBJ2-7; D remains unclear. Per germline, CDR1 SQVTM and CDR2 ANQGSEA. The CDR3 consists of 12 residues. Between the trimmed V and J ends, which lost 1 base and 3 bases, there was a span of 7 bases. CDR3 loop: CSVEGSFYEQYF. The CDR3 DNA reads TGCAGCGTTGAAGGGAGCTTCTACGAGCAGTACTTC.

V is TRBV6-5 and J is TRBJ2-7; 7 bases fit TRBD1. Germline V gives CDR1 MNHEY, CDR2 SVGAGI. The junction had 8 bases not matched to a gene; V was cut back by 6 bases and J by 3 bases. CDR3 size: 14 residues. The chain's CDR3 is CASSSGQIDYEQYF. In DNA form, the CDR3 reads TGTGCCAGCAGCTCGGGACAGATCGACTACGAGCAGTACTTC.

V usage is TRBV13 and J usage is TRBJ1-1; D gene ambiguous. Germline assignment: CDR1 PRHDT and CDR2 FYEKMQ (reference sequence). The CDR3 loop spans 14 amino acids. V was cut by 5 bases and J by 4 bases, with 14 bases left in between. This chain's CDR3 is CASSHRRVTTEAFF. CDR3 DNA: TGTGCCAGCAGCCACCGGCGGGTTACCACTGAAGCTTTCTTT.

The chain joins TRBV2 to TRBJ1-3; D gene unclear. The CDR3 totals 15 residues. Germline V lookup: CDR1 SNHLY, CDR2 FYNNEI. Between the trimmed V and J ends, which lost 6 bases and 0 bases, there was a span of 12 bases. This CDR3 is CASSGRENSGNTIYF. In DNA, the CDR3 is TGTGCCAGCAGCGGACGGGAAAACTCTGGAAACACCATATATTTT.

The gene calls are TRBV2 and TRBJ1-1, with D unclear. Between the trimmed V and J ends, which lost 4 bases and 0 bases, there was a span of 9 bases. Germline values: CDR1 SNHLY, CDR2 FYNNEI. The CDR3 loop spans 14 amino acids. The DNA for the CDR3 is TGTGCCAGCAGTGTTGGCAGTGTGAACACTGAAGCTTTCTTT. As protein: CASSVGSVNTEAFF.

The V and J genes are TRBV12-5 and TRBJ1-6, with D unclear. The CDR3 sequence is 18 residues long. Germline CDR1 reads LGHNT; CDR2 reads FRNRAP. The ends were cut back, 5 bases at V and 4 bases at J, with 21 bases in the middle. CDR3 nucleotides: TGTGCTAGTGGTCCTGAGGGAACGTTAACCTATTATAATTCACCCCTCCACTTT. As protein: CASGPEGTLTYYNSPLHF. The full variable domain, in which reference TRBV12-5 and TRBJ1-6 provide the parts outside the CDR3, is DARVTQTPRHKVTEMGQEVTMRCQPILGHNTVFWYRQTMMQGLELLAYFRNRAPLDDSGMPKDRFSAEMPDATLATLKIQPSEPRDSAVYFCASGPEGTLTYYNSPLHFGNGTRLTVT.